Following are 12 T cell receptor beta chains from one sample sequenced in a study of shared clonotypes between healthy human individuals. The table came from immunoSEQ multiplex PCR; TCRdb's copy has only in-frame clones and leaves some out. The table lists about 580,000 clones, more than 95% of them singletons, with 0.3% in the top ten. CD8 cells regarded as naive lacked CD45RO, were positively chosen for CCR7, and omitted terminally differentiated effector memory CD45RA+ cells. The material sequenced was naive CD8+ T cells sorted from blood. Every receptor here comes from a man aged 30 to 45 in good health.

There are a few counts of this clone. CDR3 loop: CASSPTSMDNEQFF. As DNA, the CDR3 is TGCGCCAGCAGCCCGACTTCCATGGACAATGAGCAGTTCTTC. This rearrangement joins TRBV4-3 to TRBJ2-1; D remains ambiguous. The V gene's germline CDR1 is LGHNA and CDR2 YSLEER. CDR3 size: 14 residues. Trimming took off 4 bases at V and 5 bases at J, with 12 bases between the two ends.

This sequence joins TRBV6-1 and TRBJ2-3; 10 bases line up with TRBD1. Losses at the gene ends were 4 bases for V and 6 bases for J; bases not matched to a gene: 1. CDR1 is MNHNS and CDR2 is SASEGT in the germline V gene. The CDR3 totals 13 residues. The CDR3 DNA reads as TGTGCCAGCAGTGGACAGGGGGCGGATACGCAGTATTTT. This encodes CASSGQGADTQYF.

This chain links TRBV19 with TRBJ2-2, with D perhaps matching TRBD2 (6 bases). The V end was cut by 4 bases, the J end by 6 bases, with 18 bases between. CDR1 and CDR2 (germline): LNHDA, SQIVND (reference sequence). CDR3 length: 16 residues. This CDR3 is CASSSPVADGPGELFF. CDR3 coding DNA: TGTGCCAGTAGTAGCCCCGTAGCGGACGGGCCCGGGGAGCTGTTTTTT.

The CDR3 nucleotides read TGTGCCAGTAGTTACGGGACATATTACGAGCAGTACTTC. Amino acids: CASSYGTYYEQYF. V gene TRBV19 combines with J gene TRBJ2-7; D perhaps matches TRBD1 (6 bases). Trimming stripped 5 bases from V and 4 bases from J, with 12 bases between. CDR1 and CDR2 from the germline V gene are LNHDA and SQIVND (reference sequence). The CDR3 totals 13 residues.

CDR3 amino acids: CASTGTSGPYEQYF. CDR3 bases: TGTGCCAGCACTGGGACTAGCGGGCCCTACGAGCAGTACTTC. The gene calls are TRBV28 and TRBJ2-7; the match to TRBD2 covers 12 bases. Looked up from germline, CDR1 is MDHEN and CDR2 is SYDVKM. The CDR3 covers 14 residues. The V gene end was trimmed by 7 bases and the J gene end by 2 bases; junction bases not matched to a gene: 3.

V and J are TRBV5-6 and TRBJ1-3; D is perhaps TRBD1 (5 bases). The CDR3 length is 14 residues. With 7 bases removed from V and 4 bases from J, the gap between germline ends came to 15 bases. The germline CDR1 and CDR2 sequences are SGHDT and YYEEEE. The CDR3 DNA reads TGTGCCAGCTCCGAGTCAGGGTACGGAAACACCATATATTTT. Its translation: CASSESGYGNTIYF.

The CDR3 DNA reads TGTGCCAGCGGGGAGGGGTTCGGTGAAAAACTGTTTTTT. It codes for CASGEGFGEKLFF. The rearrangement joins TRBV9 to TRBJ1-4; possibly TRBD1 for D (5 bases). This CDR3 comprises 13 residues. Germline V gene lookup returns CDR1 SGDLS and CDR2 YYNGEE. The V end was cut by 7 bases, the J end by 7 bases, with 14 bases between. The full variable domain, in which reference TRBV9 and TRBJ1-4 provide the parts outside the CDR3, is DSGVTQTPKHLITATGQRVTLRCSPRSGDLSVYWYQQSLDQGLQFLIQYYNGEERAKGNILERFSAQQFPDLHSELNLSSLELGDSALYFCASGEGFGEKLFFGSGTQLSVL.

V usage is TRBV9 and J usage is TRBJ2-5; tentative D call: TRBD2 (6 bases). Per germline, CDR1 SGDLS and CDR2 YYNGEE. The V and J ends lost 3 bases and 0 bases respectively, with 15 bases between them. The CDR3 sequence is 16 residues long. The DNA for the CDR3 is TGTGCCAGCAGCGGGGGGGATCTCTCTTACCAAGAGACCCAGTACTTC. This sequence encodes CASSGGDLSYQETQYF.

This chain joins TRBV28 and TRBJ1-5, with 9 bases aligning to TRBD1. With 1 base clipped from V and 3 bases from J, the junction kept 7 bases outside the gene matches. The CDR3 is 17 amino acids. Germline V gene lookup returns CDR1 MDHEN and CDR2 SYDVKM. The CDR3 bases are TGTGCCAGCAGTTTATATAGGACAGGGGTGATCAATCAGCCCCAGCATTTT. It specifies CASSLYRTGVINQPQHF. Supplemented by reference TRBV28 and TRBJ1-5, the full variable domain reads DVKVTQSSRYLVKRTGEKVFLECVQDMDHENMFWYRQDPGLGLRLIYFSYDVKMKEKGDIPEGYSVSREKKERFSLILESASTNQTSMYLCASSLYRTGVINQPQHFGDGTRLSIL.

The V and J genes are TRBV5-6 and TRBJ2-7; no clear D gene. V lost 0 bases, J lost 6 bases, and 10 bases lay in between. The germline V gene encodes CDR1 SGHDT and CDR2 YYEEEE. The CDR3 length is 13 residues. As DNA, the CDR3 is TGTGCCAGCAGCTTGGCCCAGAATAGCGAGCAGTACTTC. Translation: CASSLAQNSEQYF.

CDR3 residues: CASSPLGTGELFF. The CDR3 DNA sequence: TGTGCCAGCAGTCCCCTGGGGACCGGGGAGCTGTTTTTT. The gene calls are TRBV27 and TRBJ2-2; the D is unclear. V was clipped by 5 bases and J by 5 bases, with 9 bases between them. This CDR3 is built from 13 residues. CDR1 and CDR2 from the germline V gene are MNHEY and SMNVEV (reference sequence).

The CDR3 region has the DNA TGCGCCAGCAGCCAAGTTGCGAGCTCCAACTATGGCTACACCTTC. Translating it yields CASSQVASSNYGYTF. V usage is TRBV4-1 and J usage is TRBJ1-2; D gene uncertain. CDR3 length: 15 residues. Between the trimmed V and J ends, which lost 1 base and 2 bases, there was a span of 11 bases. Germline V gene data show CDR1 as MGHRA and CDR2 as YSYEKL.